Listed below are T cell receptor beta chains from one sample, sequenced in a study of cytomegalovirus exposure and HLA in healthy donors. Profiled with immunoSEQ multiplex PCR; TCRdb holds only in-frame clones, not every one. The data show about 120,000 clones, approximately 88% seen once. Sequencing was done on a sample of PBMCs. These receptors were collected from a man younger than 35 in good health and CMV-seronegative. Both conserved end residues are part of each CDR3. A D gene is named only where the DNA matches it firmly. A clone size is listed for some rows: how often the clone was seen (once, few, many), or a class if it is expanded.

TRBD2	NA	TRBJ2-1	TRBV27	CASSSLGLAGGRSSYNEQFF	TGTGCCAGCAGTTCGCTGGGACTAGCGGGGGGGCGGAGCTCCTACAATGAGCAGTTCTTC
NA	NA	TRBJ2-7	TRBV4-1	CASSQNYYEQYF	TGCGCCAGCAGCCAAAACTACTACGAGCAGTACTTC
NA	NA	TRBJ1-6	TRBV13	CASSFGTGRRSYNSPLHF	TGTGCCAGCAGCTTCGGTACTGGGAGGCGCTCCTATAATTCACCCCTCCACTTT
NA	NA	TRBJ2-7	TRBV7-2	CASSVVVREQYF	TGTGCCAGCAGCGTGGTGGTGCGCGAGCAGTACTTC
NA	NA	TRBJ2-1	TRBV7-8	CASSLALGRRGNEQFF	TGTGCCAGCAGCTTAGCTCTAGGTCGGCGCGGCAATGAGCAGTTCTTC
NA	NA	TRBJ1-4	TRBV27	CASSLTSGYWGEKLFF	TGTGCCAGCAGTTTAACGTCAGGGTACTGGGGTGAAAAACTGTTTTTT
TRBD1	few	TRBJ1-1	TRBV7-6	CASSPGQLNMNTEAFF	TGTGCCAGCAGCCCGGGACAGCTCAACATGAACACTGAAGCTTTCTTT
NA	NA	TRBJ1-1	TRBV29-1	CSTGRNTEAFF	TGCAGTACAGGGAGGAACACTGAAGCTTTCTTT
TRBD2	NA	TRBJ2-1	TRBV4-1	CASSQDSGGRVPNEQFF	TGCGCCAGCAGCCAAGATTCCGGCGGGAGGGTCCCCAATGAGCAGTTCTTC
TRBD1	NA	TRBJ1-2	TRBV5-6	CASIVWQGVGGYTF	TGTGCCAGCATCGTTTGGCAGGGGGTTGGTGGCTACACCTTC
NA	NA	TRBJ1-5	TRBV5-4	CASSLKQGRTSNQPQHF	TGTGCCAGCAGCCTGAAGCAGGGCCGAACGAGCAATCAGCCCCAGCATTTT
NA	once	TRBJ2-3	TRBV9	CASSVYSSTDTQYF	TGTGCCAGCAGCGTTTACTCAAGCACAGATACGCAGTATTTT